What follows are 2 T cell receptor beta chains derived from one specimen sequenced in a study of blood T cell repertoires in COVID-19. Generated by immunoSEQ multiplex PCR, the TCRdb table keeps only in-frame clones and is missing some. The table has around 110,000 clones, about 89% seen once. The specimen sequenced was peripheral blood. The origin of the receptors is a man in his forties or fifties with active or convalescent COVID-19.

V and J are TRBV11-1 and TRBJ2-3; a possible D gene is TRBD1 (5 bases). Germline V gene lookup returns CDR1 SGHAT and CDR2 FQDESV (reference sequence). V gave up 7 bases and J gave up 3 bases, with 17 bases separating them. The CDR3 runs to 15 residues. The CDR3: CASTLRQGETDTQYF. CDR3 coding DNA: TGTGCCAGCACCCTTCGGCAGGGCGAAACAGATACGCAGTATTTT.

The J gene is TRBJ2-7, the V gene TRBV7-2, with 9 bases fitting TRBD2. The CDR3 sequence is 14 residues long. The V gene's germline CDR1 is SGHTA and CDR2 FQGNSA. After removal of 5 bases from V and 1 base from J, the junction contained 3 bases not matched to a gene. CDR3 in DNA: TGTGCCAGCAGCCGTAGCGGGAGTTCCTACGAGCAGTACTTC. It encodes CASSRSGSSYEQYF.